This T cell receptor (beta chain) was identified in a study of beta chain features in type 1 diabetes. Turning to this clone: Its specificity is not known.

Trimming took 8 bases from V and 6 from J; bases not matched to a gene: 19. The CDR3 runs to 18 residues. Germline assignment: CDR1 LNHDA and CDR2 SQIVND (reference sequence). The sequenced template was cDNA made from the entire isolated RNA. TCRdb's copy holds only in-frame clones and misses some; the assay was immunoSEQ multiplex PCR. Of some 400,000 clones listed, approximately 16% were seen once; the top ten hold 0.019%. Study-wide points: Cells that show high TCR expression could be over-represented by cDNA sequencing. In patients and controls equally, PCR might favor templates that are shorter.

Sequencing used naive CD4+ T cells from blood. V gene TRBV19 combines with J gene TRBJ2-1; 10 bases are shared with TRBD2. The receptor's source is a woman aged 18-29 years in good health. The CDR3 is CASRGTGASGSQVNEQFF. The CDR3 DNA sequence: TGTGCCAGTCGGGGAACAGGGGCTAGCGGGAGTCAAGTCAATGAGCAGTTCTTC.